This T cell receptor (beta chain) was profiled in a study of T cell repertoires in cytomegalovirus infection. Across the whole study: A matching HLA type, together with CMV infection, was signaled by public TCR beta signatures.

Comment on this clonotype: Antigen: not known.

TCRdb fed the reads into MiXCR, producing one record per CDR3 protein. The table shows about 130,000 distinct CDR3 sequences, with around 30% occurring only once. CDR3 length: 16 amino acids. Per germline, CDR1 ENHRY and CDR2 SYGVKD. V lost 0 bases and J 1 base, leaving 13 bases between the germline ends. Study-wide findings and caveats: HLA-C-restricted CMV-specific TCR beta clonotypes were dominant in the ex vivo response.

This TCR derives from a human donor in good health (CMV status not recorded). Some clones in this sample may be carry-over from other donors' samples. The chain recombines TRBV10-3 with TRBJ2-7; D is perhaps TRBD1 (5 bases). The sample consisted of CD8+ T cells from cultured PBMCs, taken from culture after CMV antigen stimulation. This chain's CDR3 is CAISESEGARSYEQYF. CDR3 bases: TGTGCCATCAGTGAGTCAGAAGGGGCGAGATCCTACGAGCAGTACTTC.